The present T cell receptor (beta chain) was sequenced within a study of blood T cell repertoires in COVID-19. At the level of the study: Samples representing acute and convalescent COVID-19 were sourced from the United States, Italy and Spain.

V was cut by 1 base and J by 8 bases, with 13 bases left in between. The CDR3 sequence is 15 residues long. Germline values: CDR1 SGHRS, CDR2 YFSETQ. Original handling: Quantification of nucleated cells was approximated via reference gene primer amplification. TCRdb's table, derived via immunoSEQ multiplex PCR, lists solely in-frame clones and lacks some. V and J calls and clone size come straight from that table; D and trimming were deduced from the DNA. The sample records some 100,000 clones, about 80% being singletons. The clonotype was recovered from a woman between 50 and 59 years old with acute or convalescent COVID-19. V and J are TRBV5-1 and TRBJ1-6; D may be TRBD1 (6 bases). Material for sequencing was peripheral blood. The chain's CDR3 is CASSLQGPPDSPLHF. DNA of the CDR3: TGCGCCAGCAGCTTGCAGGGGCCCCCAGATTCACCCCTCCACTTT.